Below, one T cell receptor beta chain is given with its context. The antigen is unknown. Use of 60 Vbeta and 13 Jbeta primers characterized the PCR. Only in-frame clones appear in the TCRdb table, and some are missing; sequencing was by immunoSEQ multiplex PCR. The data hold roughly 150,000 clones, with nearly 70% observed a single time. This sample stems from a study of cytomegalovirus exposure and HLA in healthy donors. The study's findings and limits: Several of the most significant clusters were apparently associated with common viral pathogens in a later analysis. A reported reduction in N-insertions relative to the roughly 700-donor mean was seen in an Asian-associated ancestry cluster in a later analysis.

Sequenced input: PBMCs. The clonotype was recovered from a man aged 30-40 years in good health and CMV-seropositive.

CDR3 protein: CASMGPGQSDTQYF. Written as DNA, the CDR3 is TGTGCCAGCATGGGACCGGGACAGTCAGATACGCAGTATTTT. V is TRBV28 and J is TRBJ2-3, with TRBD1 matching over 7 bases. Unmatched junction bases numbered 8, after V lost 7 bases and J lost 4 bases. Germline V gene lookup returns CDR1 MDHEN and CDR2 SYDVKM. The CDR3 is made up of 14 amino acids.